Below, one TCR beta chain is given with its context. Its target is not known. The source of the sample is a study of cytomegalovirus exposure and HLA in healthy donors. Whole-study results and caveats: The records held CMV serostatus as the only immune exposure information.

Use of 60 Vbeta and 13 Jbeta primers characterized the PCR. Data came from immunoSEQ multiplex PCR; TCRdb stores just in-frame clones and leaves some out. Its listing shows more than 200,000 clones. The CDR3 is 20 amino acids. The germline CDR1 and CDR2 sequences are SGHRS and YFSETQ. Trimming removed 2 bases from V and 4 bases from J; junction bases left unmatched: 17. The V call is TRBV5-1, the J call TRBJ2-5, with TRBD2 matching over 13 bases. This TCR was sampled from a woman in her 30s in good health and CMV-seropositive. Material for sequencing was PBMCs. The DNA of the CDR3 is TGCGCCAGCAGCTTCCCAGGACCTCAAGTGGGACTAGCGGGAATAGAGACCCAGTACTTC. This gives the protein CASSFPGPQVGLAGIETQYF.